The TCR beta chain under discussion was sequenced for a study of cytomegalovirus exposure and HLA in healthy donors. PCR involved 60 Vbeta and 13 Jbeta primers. Profiled with immunoSEQ multiplex PCR; TCRdb holds only in-frame clones, not every one. The sample spans more than 95,000 clones; the ten largest clones claim 2% to 2.5%. Germline V gene data show CDR1 as SGHRS and CDR2 as YFSETQ. The CDR3 is made up of 15 amino acids. The V gene lost 1 base and the J gene lost 6 bases, with 13 bases spanning the gap. Overall study results and limits: Cytomegalovirus status was reportedly diagnosed by the classifier with high specificity and sensitivity. A later analysis linked 16,951 TCR beta sequences to HLA alleles at 0.05 false discovery rate.

In the case of this clone: Its specificity is not known.

The clonotype originates from a middle-aged man in good health and CMV-seronegative. V gene TRBV5-1 combines with J gene TRBJ2-2; tentative D call: TRBD1 (6 bases). Sequencing was done on a sample of PBMCs. The CDR3 sequence is CASSLWGEGAGELFF. The DNA for the CDR3 is TGCGCCAGCAGCTTGTGGGGAGAGGGGGCCGGGGAGCTGTTTTTT.